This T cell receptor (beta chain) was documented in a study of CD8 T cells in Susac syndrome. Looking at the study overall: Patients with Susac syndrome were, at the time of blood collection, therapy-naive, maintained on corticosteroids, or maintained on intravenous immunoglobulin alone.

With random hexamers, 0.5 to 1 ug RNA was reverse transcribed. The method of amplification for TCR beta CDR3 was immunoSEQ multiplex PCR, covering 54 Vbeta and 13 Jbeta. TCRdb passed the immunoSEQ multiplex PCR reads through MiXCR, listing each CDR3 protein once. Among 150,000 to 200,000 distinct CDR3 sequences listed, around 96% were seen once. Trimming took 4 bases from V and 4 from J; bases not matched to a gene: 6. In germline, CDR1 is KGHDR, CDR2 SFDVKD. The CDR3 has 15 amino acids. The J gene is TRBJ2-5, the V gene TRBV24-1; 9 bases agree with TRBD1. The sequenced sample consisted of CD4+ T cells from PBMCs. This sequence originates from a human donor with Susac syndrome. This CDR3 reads CATSEPGTGRETQYF. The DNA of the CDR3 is TGTGCCACCAGTGAGCCGGGGACAGGGAGAGAGACCCAGTACTTC.